Following are 28 T cell receptor beta chains from one sample sequenced in a study of blood T cell repertoires in COVID-19. TCRdb keeps only in-frame clones here, not all; method: immunoSEQ multiplex PCR. The sample has 170,000 or so clones; around nine tenths are singletons. The specimen sequenced was peripheral blood. The receptor set was obtained from a woman in her 70s with COVID-19, enrolled during active disease.

The chain is built from TRBV2 and TRBJ1-5, with 11 bases aligning to TRBD1. The length of the CDR3 is 14 residues. Germline V CDR1 and CDR2: SNHLY, FYNNEI. V shed 3 bases, J shed 7 bases, and the junction held 2 bases outside the gene matches. CDR3 sequence (DNA): TGTGCCAGCAGTGATCGGACAGGGGGCCAGCCCCAGCATTTT. This sequence encodes CASSDRTGGQPQHF.

J is TRBJ1-4 and V is TRBV30; 8 nucleotides match TRBD1. Germline CDR1 is GTSNPN and CDR2 is SVGIG (reference sequence). The CDR3 extends over 15 amino acids. V dropped 3 bases and J dropped 2; count of bases not matched to a gene: 5. The CDR3 here is CAWRRTGSTNEKLFF. The CDR3 DNA is TGTGCCTGGAGAAGGACAGGGAGCACTAATGAAAAACTGTTTTTT.

The rearrangement joins TRBV25-1 to TRBJ2-7, with TRBD2 as a possible D gene (6 bases). The CDR3 length is 13 residues. Germline CDR1 MGHDK, CDR2 SYGVNS. The V and J ends lost 8 bases and 7 bases respectively, with 18 bases between them. The CDR3 is CASAGTSPEEQYF. CDR3 DNA sequence: TGTGCCAGCGCGGGGACCAGCCCAGAGGAGCAGTACTTC.

The chain joins TRBV9 to TRBJ2-7; no reliable D call. V lost 0 bases to trimming and J lost 4 bases, with 14 bases between them. In germline, CDR1 is SGDLS, CDR2 YYNGEE. The CDR3 totals 15 residues. The CDR3 DNA follows: TGTGCCAGCAGCGTAGATCCCCTGAACGGGTACGAGCAGTACTTC. Translating it yields CASSVDPLNGYEQYF.

This clone was seen more than once but under ten times. This chain uses TRBV18 with TRBJ1-5; 8 bases align to TRBD1. Germline V CDR1 and CDR2: KGHSH, LQKENI. Unmatched junction bases numbered 1, after V lost 1 base and J lost 5 bases. This CDR3 contains 14 residues. The DNA of the CDR3 is TGTGCCAGCTCACCACTACAGGGGGATCAGCCCCAGCATTTT. Translating it yields CASSPLQGDQPQHF.

This chain uses TRBV30 with TRBJ2-3; 9 nucleotides agree with TRBD2. V lost 1 base to trimming and J lost 2 bases; unmatched junction nucleotides: 10. Germline V CDR1 and CDR2: GTSNPN, SVGIG (reference sequence). The CDR3 has 17 amino acids. CDR3 loop: CAWSGPGLAPTTDTQYF. CDR3 DNA sequence: TGTGCCTGGAGTGGGCCAGGACTAGCGCCTACCACAGATACGCAGTATTTT.

In its sample, this clone was seen once. This chain links TRBV6-2 or TRBV6-3 with TRBJ2-1, with 12 bases matching TRBD2. Germline assignment: CDR1 MNHEY and CDR2 SVGEGT. The CDR3 runs to 16 residues. Trimming cost V 6 bases and J 2 bases; bases outside gene matches: 5. The CDR3 region is CASSQLAGGAYNEQFF. CDR3 nucleotides: TGTGCCAGCAGCCAACTAGCGGGAGGAGCCTACAATGAGCAGTTCTTC.

The rearrangement uses TRBV6-5 and TRBJ1-2, with 8 bases fitting TRBD1. Germline CDR1 MNHEY, CDR2 SVGAGI. CDR3 length: 15 amino acids. V lost 6 bases and J lost 3; bases outside the gene matches: 9. CDR3 in DNA: TGTGCCAGCAGCTCAGGGGGCGCTGGGGACTATGGCTACACCTTC. Translating it yields CASSSGGAGDYGYTF.

To note about this clone: The germline gene is not matched at one end of the junction; a read error may be the cause. The V gene is TRBV7-7, the J gene TRBJ1-3, with TRBD1 matching over 8 bases. Germline V lookup: CDR1 SSHAT, CDR2 FNYEAQ (reference sequence). This CDR3 spans 15 amino acids. The DNA for the CDR3 is TGTGCTAGCAGCATTGGACAGGGCTCTGGAAACACCATATATTTT. It codes for CASSIGQGSGNTIYF.

The rearrangement links TRBV6-6 to TRBJ1-3, with no clear D. The CDR3 is 16 amino acids. Trimming cost V 4 bases and J 0 bases, with 13 bases left between them. Germline lookup yields CDR1 MNHNY and CDR2 SVGAGI (reference sequence). The CDR3 nucleotides read TGTGCCAGCAGTTCCCTTGGCTTAAGCTCTGGAAACACCATATATTTT. It specifies CASSSLGLSSGNTIYF.

The chain couples TRBV19 to TRBJ1-5; 9 bases are a match to TRBD1. Per germline, CDR1 LNHDA and CDR2 SQIVND (reference sequence). V trimming: 6 bases; J trimming: 6 bases; junction bases outside the gene matches: 12. The CDR3 has 16 residues. The CDR3 is CASSLRDRVVVQPQHF. In DNA, the CDR3 is TGTGCCAGTAGCCTCCGGGACAGGGTAGTTGTTCAGCCCCAGCATTTT. The full variable domain, rest sourced from reference TRBV19 and TRBJ1-5, is DGGITQSPKYLFRKEGQNVTLSCEQNLNHDAMYWYRQDPGQGLRLIYYSQIVNDFQKGDIAEGYSVSREKKESFPLTVTSAQKNPTAFYLCASSLRDRVVVQPQHFGDGTRLSIL.

This clone was recorded only once. The chain employs TRBV18 and TRBJ1-1; D unclear. CDR1 and CDR2 from the germline V gene are KGHSH and LQKENI. The CDR3 is made up of 13 amino acids. V lost 0 bases and J lost 5, with 7 bases in between. CDR3 DNA sequence: TGTGCCAGCTCACCACCGGTAGAGACTGAAGCTTTCTTT. Residues: CASSPPVETEAFF.

V usage is TRBV19 and J usage is TRBJ1-4; the D is unclear. CDR3 size: 15 residues. In germline, CDR1 is LNHDA, CDR2 SQIVND (reference sequence). V lost 0 bases to trimming and J lost 0 bases, with 5 bases between them. As DNA, the CDR3 is TGTGCCAGTAGTATAGAGGGCGCAACTAATGAAAAACTGTTTTTT. It specifies CASSIEGATNEKLFF.

The J gene is TRBJ2-2, the V gene TRBV5-4; the match to TRBD2 covers 10 bases. This CDR3 is 17 amino acids long. Germline V CDR1 and CDR2: SGHNT, YYREEE (reference sequence). The V segment lost 0 bases and the J segment 0 bases; nucleotides outside the gene matches: 2. The CDR3 DNA follows: TGTGCCAGCAGCTTGGAGCTAGCGGGGGCGAACACCGGGGAGCTGTTTTTT. Translation: CASSLELAGANTGELFF.

There are a few counts of this clone. This sequence joins TRBV30 and TRBJ1-5; possibly TRBD1 for D (5 bases). V was trimmed by 2 bases and J by 2 bases, leaving 7 bases between them. The CDR3 length is 13 residues. Germline CDR1 is GTSNPN and CDR2 is SVGIG (reference sequence). The DNA of the CDR3 is TGTGCCTGGAGTTCCAGGGGCAATCAGCCCCAGCATTTT. Translation gives CAWSSRGNQPQHF.

The CDR3 nucleotides read TGTGCCAGCAGCTTAGCCGGCAGGGTGGGATCACCCCTCCACTTT. It encodes CASSLAGRVGSPLHF. The chain is built from TRBV7-6 and TRBJ1-6; possibly TRBD1 for D (5 bases). The CDR3 sequence is 15 residues long. From germline, CDR1 is SGHVS and CDR2 FNYEAQ. The ends were cut back, 0 bases at V and 10 bases at J, with 13 bases in the middle.

To note about this clone: This specimen includes other DNA sequences encoding the same CDR3. J is TRBJ1-2 and V is TRBV29-1; 8 bases are a match to TRBD1. This CDR3 is built from 13 residues. Germline loops: CDR1 SQVTM, CDR2 ANQGSEA. The ends lost 6 bases at V and 3 bases at J; junction bases unmatched: 6. This chain's CDR3 is CSVSGQGDYGYTF. The CDR3 DNA follows: TGCAGCGTGTCCGGACAGGGAGACTATGGCTACACCTTC. Filled out from reference TRBV29-1 and TRBJ1-2, the complete variable domain reads SAVISQKPSRDICQRGTSLTIQCQVDSQVTMMFWYRQQPGQSLTLIATANQGSEATYESGFVIDKFPISRPNLTFSTLTVSNMSPEDSSIYLCSVSGQGDYGYTFGSGTRLTVV.

This sequence joins TRBV6-5 and TRBJ2-7; D uncertain. In germline, CDR1 is MNHEY, CDR2 SVGAGI. V lost 5 bases and J 3 bases, leaving 8 bases between the germline ends. This CDR3 comprises 12 residues. The DNA of the CDR3 is TGTGCCAGCAGTCCCAGAAACTACGAGCAGTACTTC. Its protein is CASSPRNYEQYF.

V is TRBV5-1 and J is TRBJ1-1, with D possibly TRBD1 on 6 matching bases. CDR1 is SGHRS and CDR2 is YFSETQ in the germline V gene. Trimming left V 4 bases short and J 3 bases short, with 16 bases between. The CDR3 consists of 15 residues. This CDR3 reads CASSISGAGDTEAFF. The DNA of the CDR3 is TGCGCCAGCAGCATATCAGGGGCGGGGGACACTGAAGCTTTCTTT. The whole variable domain, filled in from reference TRBV5-1 and TRBJ1-1, reads KAGVTQTPRYLIKTRGQQVTLSCSPISGHRSVSWYQQTPGQGLQFLFEYFSETQRNKGNFPGRFSGRQFSNSRSEMNVSTLELGDSALYLCASSISGAGDTEAFFGQGTRLTVV.

The rearrangement uses TRBV2 and TRBJ2-7; D is possibly TRBD1 (5 bases). Trimming shortened V by 6 bases and J by 3 bases, and 9 bases separated the two germline ends. There are 12 residues in the CDR3. CDR1 is SNHLY and CDR2 is FYNNEI in the germline V gene. In DNA form, the CDR3 reads TGTGCCAGCAGAGCCAGGGTCTACGAGCAGTACTTC. Encoded protein: CASRARVYEQYF.

This chain joins TRBV19 and TRBJ2-5, with 8 bases lining up with TRBD1. With V trimmed by 5 bases and J by 2 bases, 10 bases remained unmatched. The CDR3 runs to 16 residues. Germline CDR1 is LNHDA and CDR2 is SQIVND (reference sequence). CDR3 residues: CASSVQGAGRQETQYF. The DNA for the CDR3 is TGTGCCAGTAGTGTCCAGGGGGCTGGAAGGCAAGAGACCCAGTACTTC.

V usage is TRBV28 and J usage is TRBJ2-2, with TRBD2 matching over 11 bases. The CDR3 sequence is 16 residues long. Germline V CDR1 and CDR2: MDHEN, SYDVKM. V lost 5 bases, J lost 5 bases, and 7 bases stayed unmatched. The CDR3, as DNA: TGTGCCAGCAGTCTAGCGGGGGGATACGTAACCGGGGAGCTGTTTTTT. Encoded protein: CASSLAGGYVTGELFF.

The chain employs TRBV5-5 and TRBJ1-1; D is possibly TRBD1 (5 bases). The CDR3 consists of 17 residues. The germline V gene has CDR1 SGHKS and CDR2 YYEKEE (reference sequence). Trimming removed 4 bases from V and 1 base from J, with 20 bases in between. CDR3 DNA: TGTGCCAGCAGCGCAGGCCCTAGGGGAACGTGGAACACTGAAGCTTTCTTT. Translating gives CASSAGPRGTWNTEAFF.

This clone was detected once. The rearrangement uses TRBV4-2 and TRBJ1-2; tentative D call: TRBD1 (5 bases). The CDR3 runs to 16 residues. The ends were cut back, 1 base at V and 8 bases at J, with 20 bases in the middle. Looked up from germline, CDR1 is LGHNA and CDR2 is YNFKEQ. For the CDR3, the DNA is TGTGCCAGCAGCCAAGTGGGCGGGAGTCAGAGGGGAGGCTACACCTTC. Translating it yields CASSQVGGSQRGGYTF.

This chain uses TRBV5-1 with TRBJ2-2; 8 nucleotides align to TRBD2. Germline V CDR1 and CDR2: SGHRS, YFSETQ. The CDR3 has 16 amino acids. Losses at the gene ends were 0 bases for V and 1 base for J; bases not matched to a gene: 2. The CDR3 sequence is CASSLATSGNTGELFF. Written as DNA, the CDR3 is TGCGCCAGCAGCTTGGCCACTAGCGGGAACACCGGGGAGCTGTTTTTT.

The gene calls are TRBV5-1 and TRBJ1-2; 9 bases line up with TRBD1. This CDR3 contains 14 residues. Trimming removed 4 bases from V and 1 base from J; junction bases left unmatched: 2. Germline lookup yields CDR1 SGHRS and CDR2 YFSETQ. In nucleotides, the CDR3 is TGCGCCAGCAGCGTGACAGGGGGTAACTATGGCTACACCTTC. Protein: CASSVTGGNYGYTF.

This clone is a singleton in its sample. Other nucleotide sequences in the sample specify the same CDR3. This chain uses TRBV7-2 with TRBJ1-1; D might be TRBD1 (6 bases). The V gene's germline CDR1 is SGHTA and CDR2 FQGNSA. Between the trimmed V and J ends, which lost 5 bases and 1 base, there was a span of 14 bases. This CDR3 has 15 amino acids. CDR3 nucleotide sequence: TGTGCCAGCAGCCTACTACCACAGGGGAACACTGAAGCTTTCTTT. As protein: CASSLLPQGNTEAFF.

The rearrangement links TRBV2 to TRBJ2-7, with 9 bases that match TRBD2. Germline CDR1 and CDR2: SNHLY and FYNNEI. Losses at the gene ends were 1 base for V and 12 bases for J; bases not matched to a gene: 10. The CDR3 consists of 14 residues. CDR3 nucleotide sequence: TGTGCCAGCAGTGAAGAGGGAGGTAGCGGGAGTCGGTACTTC. This sequence encodes CASSEEGGSGSRYF.